These 5 T cell receptor beta chains were sequenced from one sample in a study of CD8 T cells in ankylosing spondylitis. TCRdb independently ran MiXCR on the 5' RACE reads; one entry per CDR3 protein. The sample lists more than 650,000 distinct CDR3 sequences, 12% occurring once. Study-wide findings and caveats: A TCR beta motif of roughly 8 highly homologous variants appeared characteristic of ankylosing spondylitis blood.

These receptors lack a known antigen. The sample comprised blood, either unsorted or a sorted T cell fraction (not recorded which). These receptors all stem from a male donor with ankylosing spondylitis.

Here the CDR3 DNA reads TGTGCCAGCAGCTTCGAGCGGCGGGCGGATACGCAGTATTTT. Protein product: CASSFERRADTQYF. The rearrangement joins TRBV5-5 to TRBJ2-3; possibly TRBD2 for D (5 bases). The CDR3 runs to 14 residues. From germline, CDR1 is SGHKS and CDR2 YYEKEE (reference sequence). V lost 2 bases to trimming and J lost 6 bases, with 13 bases between them.

This clonotype has ten or more counts. The DNA for the CDR3 is TGTGCCAGCAGTCGACGACAGCAAGATCAGCCCCAGCATTTT. This sequence encodes CASSRRQQDQPQHF. The rearrangement uses TRBV7-6 and TRBJ1-5; TRBD1 is a possible D gene (5 bases). Germline-derived CDR1 and CDR2 are SGHVS and FNYEAQ. The CDR3 runs 14 residues. V lost 6 bases and J 5 bases, leaving 14 bases between the germline ends.

V gene TRBV5-1 combines with J gene TRBJ2-1, with 15 positions matching TRBD2. The CDR3 is 16 amino acids. CDR1 and CDR2 (germline): SGHRS, YFSETQ. The V segment lost 6 bases and the J segment 6 bases; nucleotides outside the gene matches: 7. CDR3 amino acids: CASNRGLAGGGNEQFF. The CDR3, as DNA: TGCGCCAGCAACAGGGGACTAGCGGGAGGAGGCAATGAGCAGTTCTTC.

The rearrangement joins TRBV7-2 to TRBJ2-7; D remains unclear. The V gene lost 2 bases and the J gene lost 1 base, with 9 bases spanning the gap. Germline lookup yields CDR1 SGHTA and CDR2 FQGNSA. The CDR3 sequence is 14 residues long. The chain's CDR3 is CASSLNSLSYEQYF. CDR3 DNA: TGTGCCAGCAGCTTAAATTCTCTTTCCTACGAGCAGTACTTC.

V is TRBV20-1 and J is TRBJ2-1, with D unclear. Trimming took off 4 bases at V and 0 bases at J, with 7 bases between the two ends. Germline V lookup: CDR1 DFQATT, CDR2 SNEGSKA (reference sequence). The CDR3 is 13 amino acids. CDR3 region: CSATLISYNEQFF. The CDR3 DNA follows: TGCAGTGCTACCCTTATCTCCTACAATGAGCAGTTCTTC.